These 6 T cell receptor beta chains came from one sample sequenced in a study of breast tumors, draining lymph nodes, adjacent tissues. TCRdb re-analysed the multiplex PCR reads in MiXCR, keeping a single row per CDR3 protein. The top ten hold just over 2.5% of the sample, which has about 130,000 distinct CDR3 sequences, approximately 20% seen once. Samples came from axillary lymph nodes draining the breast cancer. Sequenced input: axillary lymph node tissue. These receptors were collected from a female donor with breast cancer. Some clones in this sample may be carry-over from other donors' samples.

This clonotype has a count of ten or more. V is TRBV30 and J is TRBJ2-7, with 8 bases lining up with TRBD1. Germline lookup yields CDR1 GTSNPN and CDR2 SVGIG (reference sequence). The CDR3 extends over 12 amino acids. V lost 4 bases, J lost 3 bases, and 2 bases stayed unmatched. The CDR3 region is CAWTGTGYEQYF. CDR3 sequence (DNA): TGTGCCTGGACAGGGACAGGCTACGAGCAGTACTTC.

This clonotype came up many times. Here the CDR3 reads CASRELAGGPTDTQYF. The CDR3, as DNA: TGTGCCAGCAGAGAACTAGCGGGAGGGCCCACAGATACGCAGTATTTT. This chain links TRBV2 with TRBJ2-3, with TRBD2 matching over 13 bases. V shed 6 bases and J 2 bases; nucleotides not matched to a gene: 5. The germline CDR1 and CDR2 sequences are SNHLY and FYNNEI. This CDR3 comprises 16 residues.

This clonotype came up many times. CDR3: CASSLGQGADYGYTF. The CDR3 nucleotides read TGTGCCAGCAGTTTAGGACAGGGGGCCGACTATGGCTACACCTTC. The chain employs TRBV6-6 and TRBJ1-2; TRBD1 agrees at 11 bases. With V trimmed by 4 bases and J by 3 bases, 4 bases remained unmatched. The CDR3 covers 15 residues. Germline lookup yields CDR1 MNHNY and CDR2 SVGAGI (reference sequence).

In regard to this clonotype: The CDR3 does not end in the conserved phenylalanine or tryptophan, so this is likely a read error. The DNA for the CDR3 is TGTGCCAGCAGTTTAGTCAGTTGGGGATACCAAAACTATGAGCAGTTCTCC. As protein: CASSLVSWGYQNYEQFS. The gene calls are TRBV12-3 or TRBV12-4 and TRBJ2-1, with D unresolved. This CDR3 spans 17 amino acids. The ends were cut back, 1 base at V and 8 bases at J, with 21 bases in the middle.

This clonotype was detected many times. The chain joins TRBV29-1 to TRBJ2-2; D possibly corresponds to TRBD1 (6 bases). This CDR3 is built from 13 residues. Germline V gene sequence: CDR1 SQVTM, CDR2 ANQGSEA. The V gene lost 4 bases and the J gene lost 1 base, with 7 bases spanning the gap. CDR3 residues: CSVVGQNTGELFF. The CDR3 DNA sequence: TGCAGCGTTGTGGGACAGAACACCGGGGAGCTGTTTTTT.

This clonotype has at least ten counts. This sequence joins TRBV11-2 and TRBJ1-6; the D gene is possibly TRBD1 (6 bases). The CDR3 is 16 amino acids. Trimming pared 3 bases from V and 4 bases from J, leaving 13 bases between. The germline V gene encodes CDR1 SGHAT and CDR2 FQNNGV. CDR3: CASSLSPGAYNSPLHF. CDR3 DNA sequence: TGTGCCAGCAGCTTGTCGCCAGGGGCATATAATTCACCCCTCCACTTT.